This TCR beta chain was found in a study of blood T cell repertoires in COVID-19. TCRdb's table, derived via immunoSEQ multiplex PCR, lists solely in-frame clones and lacks some. The table shows under 400,000 clones, with 85% to 90% occurring only once. The germline CDR1 and CDR2 sequences are SGHNT and YYREEE (reference sequence). This CDR3 is built from 15 residues. The J segment lost 8 bases and the V segment lost 0 bases, leaving 4 bases of the junction unmatched. Sequenced material: PBMCs or T cells enriched from blood (not recorded which). This clonotype was sampled from a woman between 25 and 40 years old who had been exposed to COVID-19. The chain carries TRBV5-4 and TRBJ1-6; 8 nucleotides line up with TRBD1. The CDR3 DNA is TGTGCCAGCAGCTTGGCCGGGGGACAGGATTCACCCCTCCACTTT. It translates to CASSLAGGQDSPLHF.